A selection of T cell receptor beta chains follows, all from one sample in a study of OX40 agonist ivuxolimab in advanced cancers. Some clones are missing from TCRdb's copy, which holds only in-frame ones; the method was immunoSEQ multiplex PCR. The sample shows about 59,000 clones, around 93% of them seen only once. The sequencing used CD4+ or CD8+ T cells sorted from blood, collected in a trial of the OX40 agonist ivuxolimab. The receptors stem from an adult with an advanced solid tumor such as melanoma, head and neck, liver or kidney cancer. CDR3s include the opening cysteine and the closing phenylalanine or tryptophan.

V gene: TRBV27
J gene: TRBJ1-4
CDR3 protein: CASSRQGAYIEKLFF

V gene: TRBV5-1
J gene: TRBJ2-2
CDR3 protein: CASSLRSPGELFF

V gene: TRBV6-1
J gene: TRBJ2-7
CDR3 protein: CASSEMYGSSYEQYF

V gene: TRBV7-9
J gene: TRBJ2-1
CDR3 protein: CASSPRKNEQFF

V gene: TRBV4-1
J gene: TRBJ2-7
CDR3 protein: CASSQEGSYEQYF

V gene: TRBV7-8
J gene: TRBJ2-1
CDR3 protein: CASSKASGTDNEQFF

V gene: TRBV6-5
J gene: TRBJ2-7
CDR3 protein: CASGDRSYEQYF

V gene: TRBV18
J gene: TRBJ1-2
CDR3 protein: CASSPGTEEDYGYTF

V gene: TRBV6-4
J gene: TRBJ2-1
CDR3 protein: CASRSTSSFFDEQFF

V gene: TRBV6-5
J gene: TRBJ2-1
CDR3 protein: CASCSLAGPNEQFF

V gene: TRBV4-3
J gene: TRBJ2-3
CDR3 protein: CASSQDSGTSGPDTQYF

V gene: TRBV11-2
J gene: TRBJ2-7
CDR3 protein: CASSSNLYEQYF

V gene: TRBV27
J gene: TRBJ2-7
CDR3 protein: CASKGLESGEQYF

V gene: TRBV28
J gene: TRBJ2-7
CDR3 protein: CASSSRTGGVSYEQYF

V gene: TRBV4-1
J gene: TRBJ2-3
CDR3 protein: CASSPSGRGTDTQYF

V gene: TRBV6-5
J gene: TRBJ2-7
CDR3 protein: CASSYGGGSAEQYF

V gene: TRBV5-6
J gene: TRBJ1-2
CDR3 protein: CASSAWVRANYGYTF

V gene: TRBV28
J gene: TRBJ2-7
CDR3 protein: CASRSLLAGEDEQYF

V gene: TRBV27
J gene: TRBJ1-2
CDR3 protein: CASSYSTGYYGYTF

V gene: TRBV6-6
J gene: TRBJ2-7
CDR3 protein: CASSYSQLAGGAEQYF

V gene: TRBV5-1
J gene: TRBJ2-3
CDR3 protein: CASSLDWGQHRTDTQYF

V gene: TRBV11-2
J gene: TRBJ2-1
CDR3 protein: CASSYQRVNYNEQFF

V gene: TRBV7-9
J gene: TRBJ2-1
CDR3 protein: CASSQGTSGRIGYNEQFF

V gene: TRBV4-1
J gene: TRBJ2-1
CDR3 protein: CASSPTRPAYNEQFF

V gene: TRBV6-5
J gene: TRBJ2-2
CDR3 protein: CASNLQGAGELFF

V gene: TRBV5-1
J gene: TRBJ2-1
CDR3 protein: CASSLGPRIPQGFYNEQFF

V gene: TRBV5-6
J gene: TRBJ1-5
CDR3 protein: CASSLQGAVNQPQHF

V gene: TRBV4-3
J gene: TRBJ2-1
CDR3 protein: CASSQDRGTYNEQFF

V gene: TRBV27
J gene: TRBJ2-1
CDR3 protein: CASSFGGFNNEQFF

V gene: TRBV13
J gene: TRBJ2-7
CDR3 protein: CASSSRDRAYEQYF

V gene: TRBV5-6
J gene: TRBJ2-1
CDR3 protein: CASSRAGLADYNEQFF

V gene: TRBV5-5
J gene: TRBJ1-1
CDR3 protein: CASSRSWGVTEAFF